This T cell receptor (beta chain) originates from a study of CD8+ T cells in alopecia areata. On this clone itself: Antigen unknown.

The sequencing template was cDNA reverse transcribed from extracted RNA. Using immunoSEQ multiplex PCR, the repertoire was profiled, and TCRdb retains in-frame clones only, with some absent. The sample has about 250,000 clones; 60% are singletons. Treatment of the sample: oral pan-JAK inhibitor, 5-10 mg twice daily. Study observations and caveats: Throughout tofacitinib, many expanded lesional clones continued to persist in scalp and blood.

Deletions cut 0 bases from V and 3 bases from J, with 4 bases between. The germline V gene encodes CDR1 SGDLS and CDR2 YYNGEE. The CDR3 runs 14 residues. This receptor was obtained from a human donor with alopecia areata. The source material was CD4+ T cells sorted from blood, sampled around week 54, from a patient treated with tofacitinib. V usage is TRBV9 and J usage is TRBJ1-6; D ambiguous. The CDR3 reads CASSVGGYNSPLHF. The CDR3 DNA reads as TGTGCCAGCAGCGTAGGGGGCTATAATTCACCCCTCCACTTT.